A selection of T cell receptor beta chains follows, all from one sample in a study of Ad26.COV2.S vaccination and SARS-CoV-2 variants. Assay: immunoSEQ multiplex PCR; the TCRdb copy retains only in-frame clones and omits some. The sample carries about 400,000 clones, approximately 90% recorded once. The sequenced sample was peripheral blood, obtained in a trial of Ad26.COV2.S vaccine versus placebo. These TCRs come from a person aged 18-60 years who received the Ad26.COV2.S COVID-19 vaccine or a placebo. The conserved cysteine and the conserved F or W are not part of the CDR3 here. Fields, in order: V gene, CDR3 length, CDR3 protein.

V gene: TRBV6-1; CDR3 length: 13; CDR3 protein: ASSEAAAYNYGYT
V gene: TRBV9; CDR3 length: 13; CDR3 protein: ASGAGAGSYNEQF
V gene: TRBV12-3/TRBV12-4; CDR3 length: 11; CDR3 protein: ASSLSRDSPLH
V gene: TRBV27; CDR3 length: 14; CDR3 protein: ASSLRPRGAQETQY
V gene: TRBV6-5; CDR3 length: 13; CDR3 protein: ASLGAREGQETQY
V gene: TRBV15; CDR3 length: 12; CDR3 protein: ATSSSGGINEQF
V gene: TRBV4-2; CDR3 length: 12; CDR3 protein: ASSQGDLDSPLH
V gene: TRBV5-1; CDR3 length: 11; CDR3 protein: ASSRTGQETQY
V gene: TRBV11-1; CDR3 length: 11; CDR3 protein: ASSLREKEKLF
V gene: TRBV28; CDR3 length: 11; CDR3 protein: ASRWTGGSEQY
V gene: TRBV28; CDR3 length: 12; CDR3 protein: ASSLAGLGETQY
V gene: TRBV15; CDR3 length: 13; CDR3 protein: ATSVSGSSTDTQY
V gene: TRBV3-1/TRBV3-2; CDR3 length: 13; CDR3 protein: ASSQDLLSSYEQY
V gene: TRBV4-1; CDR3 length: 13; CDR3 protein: ASSQTTGNHYGYT
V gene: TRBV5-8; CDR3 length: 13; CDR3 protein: ASSLQTAYTDTQY
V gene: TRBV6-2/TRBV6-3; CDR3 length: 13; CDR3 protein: ASSYEGMGPYEQY
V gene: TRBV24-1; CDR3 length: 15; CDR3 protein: ATSLRGRGFTLYGYT
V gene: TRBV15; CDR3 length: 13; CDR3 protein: ATSSPGTGRYGYT
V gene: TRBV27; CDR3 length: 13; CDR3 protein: ASNLEAGMNTEAF
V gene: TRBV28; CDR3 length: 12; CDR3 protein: ASSFGRAQETQY
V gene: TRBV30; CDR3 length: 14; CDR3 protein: AWSQGDRVETGELF
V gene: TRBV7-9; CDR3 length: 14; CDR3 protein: ASSLAAGGGTDTQY
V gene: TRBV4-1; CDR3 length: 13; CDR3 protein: ASSRTGTSIYEQF
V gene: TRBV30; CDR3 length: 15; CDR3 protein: AWSPPGLGLSKNIQY
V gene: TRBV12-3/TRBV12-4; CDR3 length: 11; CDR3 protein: ASRPRAGGQAF
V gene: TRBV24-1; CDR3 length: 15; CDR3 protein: ATSDFFGLADSYEQY
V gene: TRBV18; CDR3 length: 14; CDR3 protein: ASSPRADRGGDTQY
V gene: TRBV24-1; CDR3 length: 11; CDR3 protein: ATSKADGTEAF
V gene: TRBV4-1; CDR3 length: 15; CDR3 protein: ASSIRLTGGLYNEQF
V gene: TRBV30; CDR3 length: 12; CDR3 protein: AWSGGVAGNEQF
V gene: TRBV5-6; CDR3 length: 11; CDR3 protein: ASSLAGHGEQY
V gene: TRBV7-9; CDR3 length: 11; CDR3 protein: ASSLGTGTEAF
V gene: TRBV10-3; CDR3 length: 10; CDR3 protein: AIRANTGELF
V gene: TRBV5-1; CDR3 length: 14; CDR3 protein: ASSLGTGAMNTEAF
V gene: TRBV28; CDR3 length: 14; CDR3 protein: ASSVPGLAGVRELF
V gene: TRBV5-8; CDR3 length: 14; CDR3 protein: ASSPRRRPLNQPQH
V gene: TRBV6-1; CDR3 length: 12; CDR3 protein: ASSDNRGNTEAF
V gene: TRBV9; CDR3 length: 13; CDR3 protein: ASSASGEAGTEAF
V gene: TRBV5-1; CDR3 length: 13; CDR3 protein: ASSLGTALNSPLH
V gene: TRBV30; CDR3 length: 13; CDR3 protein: AWRVLGQPNTEAF
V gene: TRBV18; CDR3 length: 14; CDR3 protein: ASSPQTGSDTDTQY
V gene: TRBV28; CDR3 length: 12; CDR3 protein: ASRGWDRVQPQH
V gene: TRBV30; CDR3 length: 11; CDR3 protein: AWSPAGDYGYT
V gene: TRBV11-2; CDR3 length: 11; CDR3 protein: ASSPSRDTEAF
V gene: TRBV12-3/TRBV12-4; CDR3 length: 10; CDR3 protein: ASSLQISEQY
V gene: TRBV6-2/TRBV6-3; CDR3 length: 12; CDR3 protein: ASSGTSGSVEQF
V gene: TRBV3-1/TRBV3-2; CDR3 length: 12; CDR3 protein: ASSLTGTNEKLF
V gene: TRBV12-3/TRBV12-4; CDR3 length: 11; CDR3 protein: ASSLEPGYEQY
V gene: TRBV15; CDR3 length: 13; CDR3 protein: ATSRDREGSTEAF
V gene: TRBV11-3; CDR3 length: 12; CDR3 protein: ASSLGGTGNTIY
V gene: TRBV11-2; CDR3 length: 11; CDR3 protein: ASGRGTNEKLF
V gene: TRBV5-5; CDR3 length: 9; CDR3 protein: ASSLGYEQY
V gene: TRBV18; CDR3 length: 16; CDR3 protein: ASSRKEVGGSSYNEQF
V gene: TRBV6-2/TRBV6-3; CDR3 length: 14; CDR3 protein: ASSYREPLMNTEAF
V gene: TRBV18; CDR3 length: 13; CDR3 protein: ASSAGTGPAYEQY
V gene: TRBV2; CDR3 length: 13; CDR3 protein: ASSLGHISNYGYT